This T cell receptor beta chain appears in the sequencing data of a study of graft-versus-host responses after intestinal transplantation. Assay used: immunoSEQ multiplex PCR; TCRdb lists only in-frame clones, some missing. The sample yields around 39,000 clones, roughly 86% seen once. The V gene's germline CDR1 is SNHLY and CDR2 FYNNEI. The CDR3 is 15 residues long. Overall study findings and caveats: Those patients showing graft-donor T cell macrochimerism displayed high graft-versus-host to host-versus-graft clonal ratios in allografts.

Comments on this clone: Its antigen is not known. Mismatch with germline at one junction end may stem from a read error.

V gene TRBV2 combines with J gene TRBJ2-7; 9 bases are shared with TRBD1. This clonotype originated in a human patient who received an intestinal transplant, so some T cells may come from the graft donor. Sequencing was performed on PBMCs, taken less than 280 days after transplant. DNA of the CDR3: TGTGCCAGCAGTGAGTTTGGGGGACAGGGTCCGGCCTTATTCTTC. Translating gives CASSEFGGQGPALFF. The whole variable domain, filled in from reference TRBV2 and TRBJ2-7, reads EPEVTQTPSHQVTQMGQEVILRCVPISNHLYFYWYRQILGQKVEFLVSFYNNEISEKSEIFDDQFSVERPDGSNFTLKIRSTKLEDSAMYFCASSEFGGQGPALFFGPGTRLTVT.